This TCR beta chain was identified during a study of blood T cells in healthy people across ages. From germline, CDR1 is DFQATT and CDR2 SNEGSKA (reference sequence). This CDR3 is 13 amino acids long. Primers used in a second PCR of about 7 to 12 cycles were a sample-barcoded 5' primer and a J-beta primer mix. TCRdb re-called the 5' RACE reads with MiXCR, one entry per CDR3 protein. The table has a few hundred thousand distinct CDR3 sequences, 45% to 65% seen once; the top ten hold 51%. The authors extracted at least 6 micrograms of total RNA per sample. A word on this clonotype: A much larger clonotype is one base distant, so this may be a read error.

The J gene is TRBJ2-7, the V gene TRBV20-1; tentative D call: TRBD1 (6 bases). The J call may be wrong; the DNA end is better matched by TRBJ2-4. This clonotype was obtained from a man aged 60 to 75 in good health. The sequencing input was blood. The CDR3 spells CSVTRTVSNIQYF. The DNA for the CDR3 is TGCAGTGTTACAAGGACAGTTTCGAACATTCAGTACTTC.